This T cell receptor (beta chain) is drawn from a study of T cells in Graves' hyperthyroidism and ophthalmopathy. V was cut by 8 bases and J by 5 bases, with 18 bases left in between. The CDR3 consists of 13 residues. Germline V gene lookup returns CDR1 SQVTM and CDR2 ANQGSEA. TCR beta CDR3 region amplification was performed from RNA transcripts. First-round RT-PCR targeting the TCR CDR3 was performed with the HTBI primer set. TCRdb fed the multiplex PCR reads into MiXCR, producing one record per CDR3 protein. The sample contains over 250,000 distinct CDR3 sequences, 25% to 30% of which appear only once. This clonotype was observed at least ten times.

This sequence joins TRBV29-1 and TRBJ1-1; D unresolved. The TCR comes from a man in his forties with Graves' hyperthyroidism that later progressed to Graves' ophthalmopathy. Source material: blood. CDR3 loop: CSTFRGIGTEAFF. The CDR3, as DNA: TGCAGCACTTTTAGAGGGATAGGGACTGAAGCTTTCTTT.